The clone carrying this TCR beta chain showed up just a few times. Its cognate antigen is unknown. This specimen belongs to a study of response to subunit inactivated influenza vaccine. General observations from the study: Seasonal influenza vaccination, on each occasion, was suggested by the authors to recruit few new T cells.

In TCRdb, the RT-PCR reads were re-called with MiXCR into one record per CDR3 protein. The sample carries under 750,000 distinct CDR3 sequences, 12% recorded once. This sample comprised PBMCs from blood, obtained on the day of vaccination. The TCR originated in a man aged 50 or older who received an inactivated influenza vaccine.

CDR3 sequence (DNA): TGCGCCAGCAGCTATCCGGGACTAGCGGGAGTGAGGACCACAGATACGCAGTATTTT. Translation gives CASSYPGLAGVRTTDTQYF. This chain links TRBV5-1 with TRBJ2-3; 14 positions match TRBD2. The germline gives CDR1 SGHRS, CDR2 YFSETQ. The trim removed 3 bases at V and 2 bases at J, leaving 11 bases unmatched. The CDR3 is 19 residues long.